These 18 T cell receptor beta chains were sequenced from one sample in a study of cytomegalovirus exposure and HLA in healthy donors. The PCR used 60 Vbeta and 13 Jbeta primers. Here immunoSEQ multiplex PCR was the method, and the copy in TCRdb shows in-frame clones only, minus some. The sample carries tens of thousands of clones, approximately 60% recorded once. The material sequenced was PBMCs. The receptors come from a woman between 45 and 60 years old in good health and CMV-seropositive.

The rearrangement links TRBV7-2 to TRBJ2-7, with TRBD1 matching over 9 bases. Germline V lookup: CDR1 SGHTA, CDR2 FQGNSA. The CDR3 is made up of 16 amino acids. Unmatched junction bases numbered 8, after V lost 5 bases and J lost 0 bases. CDR3 sequence (DNA): TGTGCCAGCAGCCCACAGGGGGCGCTGAGCTCCTACGAGCAGTACTTC. Translation gives CASSPQGALSSYEQYF.

The chain is built from TRBV30 and TRBJ1-3; D is possibly TRBD1 (6 bases). CDR3 length: 13 amino acids. The germline V gene encodes CDR1 GTSNPN and CDR2 SVGIG (reference sequence). The V gene lost 5 bases and the J gene lost 0 bases, with 8 bases spanning the gap. CDR3: CAWGQNSGNTIYF. In DNA, the CDR3 is TGTGCCTGGGGACAGAACTCTGGAAACACCATATATTTT.

J is TRBJ1-6 and V is TRBV6-6, with 11 bases fitting TRBD1. Germline V gives CDR1 MNHNY, CDR2 SVGAGI (reference sequence). The CDR3 is 15 residues long. With 6 bases clipped from V and 7 bases from J, the junction kept 5 bases outside the gene matches. The CDR3 reads CASSQGTGGNSPLHF. The CDR3 region has the DNA TGTGCCAGCAGCCAGGGGACAGGGGGGAATTCACCCCTCCACTTT.

V gene TRBV9 combines with J gene TRBJ2-7, with a weak D call TRBD2 (7 bases). Germline V CDR1 and CDR2: SGDLS, YYNGEE. The germline V and J ends were trimmed by 4 bases and 3 bases, with 17 bases remaining between them. This CDR3 region has 15 residues. CDR3 coding DNA: TGTGCCAGCAGCCCGGGTGGGGGGGCCGACTACGAGCAGTACTTC. Amino acids: CASSPGGGADYEQYF.

J is TRBJ1-1 and V is TRBV7-2, with D unresolved. Germline CDR1 is SGHTA and CDR2 is FQGNSA. This CDR3 comprises 15 residues. Trimming removed 1 base from V and 5 bases from J, with 14 bases in between. CDR3 sequence: CASSLGVARGTEAFF. The CDR3 bases are TGTGCCAGCAGCTTAGGCGTTGCTCGCGGGACTGAAGCTTTCTTT.

J is TRBJ2-7 and V is TRBV7-9; TRBD1 matches at 7 bases. CDR1 and CDR2 (germline): SEHNR, FQNEAQ (reference sequence). The ends lost 1 base at V and 2 bases at J; junction bases unmatched: 8. This CDR3 has 16 residues. The DNA for the CDR3 is TGTGCCAGCAGCTTAGGACAGGGAACAGAAACCTACGAGCAGTACTTC. Residues: CASSLGQGTETYEQYF.

This chain connects TRBV7-9 to TRBJ1-6; a possible D gene is TRBD1 (6 bases). The CDR3 has 15 amino acids. V was shortened by 6 bases and J by 11 bases, with 20 bases between the two germline ends. Germline CDR1 and CDR2: SEHNR and FQNEAQ (reference sequence). CDR3 sequence reads: CASRYGQSGITPLHF. In DNA, the CDR3 is TGTGCCAGCAGGTACGGACAGAGCGGAATTACACCCCTCCACTTT.

The chain recombines TRBV4-1 with TRBJ2-6; D uncertain. Germline values: CDR1 MGHRA, CDR2 YSYEKL. CDR3 length equals 15 residues. V gave up 0 bases and J gave up 1 base, with 4 bases separating them. CDR3 bases: TGCGCCAGCAGCCAAGACGGGTCTGGGGCCAACGTCCTGACTTTC. Amino acids: CASSQDGSGANVLTF.

The V gene is TRBV5-1, the J gene TRBJ2-5, with TRBD1 matching 7 bases. This CDR3 spans 14 amino acids. Germline CDR1 is SGHRS and CDR2 is YFSETQ. V trimming: 5 bases; J trimming: 5 bases; junction bases outside the gene matches: 9. DNA of the CDR3: TGCGCCAGCAGTCCCAGGGGGATAGCGGAGACCCAGTACTTC. Its translation: CASSPRGIAETQYF.

V gene TRBV29-1 combines with J gene TRBJ1-5; D gene ambiguous. The CDR3 is 13 residues long. Trimming left V 0 bases short and J 7 bases short, with 10 bases between. Germline V CDR1 and CDR2: SQVTM, ANQGSEA. The CDR3 region has the DNA TGCAGCGTTGAAGATCGGGTTGGGCAGCCCCAGCATTTT. Translation: CSVEDRVGQPQHF.

V and J are TRBV2 and TRBJ2-1; D might be TRBD2 (5 bases). With 7 bases removed from V and 0 bases from J, the gap between germline ends came to 10 bases. The germline CDR1 and CDR2 sequences are SNHLY and FYNNEI. The CDR3 covers 14 residues. CDR3 sequence: CASMEDSSYNEQFF. As DNA, the CDR3 is TGTGCCAGCATGGAGGATAGCTCCTACAATGAGCAGTTCTTC. Looking up the rest from reference TRBV2 and TRBJ2-1 gives the full variable domain: EPEVTQTPSHQVTQMGQEVILRCVPISNHLYFYWYRQILGQKVEFLVSFYNNEISEKSEIFDDQFSVERPDGSNFTLKIRSTKLEDSAMYFCASMEDSSYNEQFFGPGTRLTVL.

This sequence joins TRBV2 and TRBJ2-7; a weak D match, TRBD1 (6 bases). Germline CDR1 and CDR2: SNHLY and FYNNEI. The CDR3 extends over 14 amino acids. Trimming pared 4 bases from V and 6 bases from J, leaving 16 bases between. The CDR3 coding sequence is TGTGCCAGCAGTGTAGAGCTGTCAGGGGTCGAGCAGTACTTC. Protein product: CASSVELSGVEQYF.

This chain joins TRBV7-6 and TRBJ2-3; 9 bases match TRBD2. Germline assignment: CDR1 SGHVS and CDR2 FNYEAQ. The CDR3 loop spans 19 amino acids. The trim removed 1 base at V and 0 bases at J, leaving 11 bases unmatched. CDR3 in DNA: TGTGCCAGCAGCTTAGTAGCAGCGGGGGGTTCCCCTAGCACAGATACGCAGTATTTT. Translation gives CASSLVAAGGSPSTDTQYF.

This clone was detected only a few times. The genes are TRBV28 and TRBJ1-2, with 9 positions matching TRBD1. The CDR3 runs to 13 residues. V trimming: 6 bases; J trimming: 4 bases; junction bases outside the gene matches: 3. Germline CDR1 MDHEN, CDR2 SYDVKM. The CDR3 protein is CASSRQGGYGYTF. The CDR3 region has the DNA TGTGCCAGCAGCCGACAGGGGGGCTATGGCTACACCTTC.

The chain uses TRBV7-9 and TRBJ1-4; D gene uncertain. The CDR3 length is 13 residues. Germline V gene sequence: CDR1 SEHNR, CDR2 FQNEAQ (reference sequence). V lost 3 bases and J lost 8, with 10 bases in between. The DNA of the CDR3 is TGTGCCAGCAGCTTGTTCGGGGAGGAAAAACTGTTTTTT. This encodes CASSLFGEEKLFF.

The CDR3 reads CASSLIQGENYEQYF. CDR3 DNA: TGTGCCAGCAGCTTAATCCAGGGGGAAAACTACGAGCAGTACTTC. This sequence joins TRBV11-2 and TRBJ2-7, with 7 bases that match TRBD1. CDR3 size: 15 residues. The ends lost 2 bases at V and 3 bases at J; junction bases unmatched: 7. In germline, CDR1 is SGHAT, CDR2 FQNNGV.

This clone was seen a handful of times. Here the CDR3 DNA reads TGCGCCAGCAGCCAGGACTGGATAGGTTACAATGAGCAGTTCTTC. Translating it yields CASSQDWIGYNEQFF. The chain links TRBV4-3 to TRBJ2-1; D perhaps matches TRBD2 (5 bases). CDR1 and CDR2 from the germline V gene are LGHNA and YSLEER. The CDR3 consists of 15 residues. The ends were cut back, 3 bases at V and 4 bases at J, with 13 bases in the middle.

The chain links TRBV6-6 to TRBJ1-2, with TRBD1 matching 7 bases. The CDR3 spans 13 residues. The germline CDR1 and CDR2 sequences are MNHNY and SVGAGI (reference sequence). The J segment lost 5 bases and the V segment lost 5 bases, leaving 5 bases of the junction unmatched. CDR3 DNA sequence: TGTGCCAGCAGTCGGGACAGCCTTTATGGCTACACCTTC. Its protein is CASSRDSLYGYTF.